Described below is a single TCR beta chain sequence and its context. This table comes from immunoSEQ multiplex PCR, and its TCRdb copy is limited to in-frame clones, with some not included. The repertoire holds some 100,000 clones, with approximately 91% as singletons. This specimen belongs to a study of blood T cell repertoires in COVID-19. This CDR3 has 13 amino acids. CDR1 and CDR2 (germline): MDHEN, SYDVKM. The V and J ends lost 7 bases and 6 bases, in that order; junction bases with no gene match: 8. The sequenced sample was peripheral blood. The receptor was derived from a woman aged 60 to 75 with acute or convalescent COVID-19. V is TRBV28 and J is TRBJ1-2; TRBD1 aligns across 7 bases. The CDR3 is CASKDRIEDGYTF. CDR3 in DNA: TGTGCCAGCAAGGACAGGATTGAAGATGGCTACACCTTC.